The present T cell receptor (beta chain) was sequenced within a study of cytomegalovirus exposure and HLA in healthy donors. Points from the study as a whole: Per a prior analysis, the majority of TCR beta V segments were productive roughly 87% or roughly 30% of the time. Most subjects' HLA-A and HLA-B alleles were reportedly predicted from TCR beta sequences. Sequence variants that were highly shared formed a cluster that was likely a sequencing artifact.

The CDR3 covers 15 residues. The V end lost 1 base, the J end lost 0 bases, and 4 bases lay between the germline ends. Germline V gene lookup returns CDR1 LGHNA and CDR2 YSLEER. In regard to this clone: Its antigen remains unknown.

The PCR was carried out with 60 Vbeta primers and 13 Jbeta primers. In the authors' methods: Around 10 million of the roughly 80 million unique TCR beta chains counted in a later analysis were shared. Assay used: immunoSEQ multiplex PCR; TCRdb lists only in-frame clones, some missing. The DNA was the basis for D and trimming; V, J and clone size are from that table. Of roughly 110,000 clones listed, 75% to 85% are singletons. This chain connects TRBV4-3 to TRBJ1-6; D unclear. Sequenced sample: PBMCs. This sequence originates from a man aged 45 to 65 in good health and CMV-seronegative. This CDR3 is CASSQGYSYNSPLHF. In nucleotides, the CDR3 is TGCGCCAGCAGCCAAGGTTACTCCTATAATTCACCCCTCCACTTT.